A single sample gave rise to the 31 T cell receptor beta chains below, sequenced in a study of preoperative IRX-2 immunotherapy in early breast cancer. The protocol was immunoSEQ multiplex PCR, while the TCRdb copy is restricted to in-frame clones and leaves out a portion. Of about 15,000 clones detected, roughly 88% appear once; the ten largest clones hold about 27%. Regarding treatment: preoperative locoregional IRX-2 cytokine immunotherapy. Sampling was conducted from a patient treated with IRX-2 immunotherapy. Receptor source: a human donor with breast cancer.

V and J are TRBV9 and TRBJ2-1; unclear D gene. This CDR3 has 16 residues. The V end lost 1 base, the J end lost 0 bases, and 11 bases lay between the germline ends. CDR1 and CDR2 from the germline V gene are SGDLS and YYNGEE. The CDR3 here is CASSVHSQSSYNEQFF. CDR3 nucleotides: TGTGCCAGCAGCGTACACAGCCAAAGCTCCTACAATGAGCAGTTCTTC. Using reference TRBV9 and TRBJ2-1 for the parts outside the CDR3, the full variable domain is DSGVTQTPKHLITATGQRVTLRCSPRSGDLSVYWYQQSLDQGLQFLIQYYNGEERAKGNILERFSAQQFPDLHSELNLSSLELGDSALYFCASSVHSQSSYNEQFFGPGTRLTVL.

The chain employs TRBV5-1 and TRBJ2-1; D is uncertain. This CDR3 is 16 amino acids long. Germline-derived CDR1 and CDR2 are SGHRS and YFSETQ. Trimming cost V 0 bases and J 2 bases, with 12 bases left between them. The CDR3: CASSLARALAYNEQFF. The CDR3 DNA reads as TGCGCCAGCAGCTTGGCCCGGGCCTTGGCCTACAATGAGCAGTTCTTC. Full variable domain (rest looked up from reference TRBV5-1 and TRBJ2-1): KAGVTQTPRYLIKTRGQQVTLSCSPISGHRSVSWYQQTPGQGLQFLFEYFSETQRNKGNFPGRFSGRQFSNSRSEMNVSTLELGDSALYLCASSLARALAYNEQFFGPGTRLTVL.

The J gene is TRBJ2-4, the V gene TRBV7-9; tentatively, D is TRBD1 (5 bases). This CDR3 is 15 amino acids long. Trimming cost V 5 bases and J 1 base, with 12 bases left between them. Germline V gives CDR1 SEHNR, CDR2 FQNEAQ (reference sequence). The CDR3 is CASSMTVFAKNIQYF. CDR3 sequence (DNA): TGTGCCAGCAGCATGACAGTTTTTGCCAAAAACATTCAGTACTTC.

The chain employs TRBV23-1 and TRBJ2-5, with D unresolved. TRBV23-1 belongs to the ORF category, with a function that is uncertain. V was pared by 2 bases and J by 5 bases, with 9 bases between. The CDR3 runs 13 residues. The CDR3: CASSQGGVETQYF. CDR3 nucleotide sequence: TGCGCCAGCAGTCAAGGTGGGGTCGAGACCCAGTACTTC.

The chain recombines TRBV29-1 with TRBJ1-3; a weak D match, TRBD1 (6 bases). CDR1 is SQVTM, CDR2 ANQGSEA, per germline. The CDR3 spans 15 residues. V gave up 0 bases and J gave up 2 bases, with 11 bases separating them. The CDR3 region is CSVEELSGAGNTIYF. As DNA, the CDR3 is TGCAGCGTTGAAGAATTGTCAGGGGCTGGAAACACCATATATTTT.

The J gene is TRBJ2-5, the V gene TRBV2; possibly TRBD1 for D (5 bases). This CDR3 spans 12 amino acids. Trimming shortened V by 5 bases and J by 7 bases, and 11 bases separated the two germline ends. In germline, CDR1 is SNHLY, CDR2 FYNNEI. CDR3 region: CASSRGVGTQYF. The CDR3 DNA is TGTGCCAGCAGTAGGGGTGTGGGGACCCAGTACTTC.

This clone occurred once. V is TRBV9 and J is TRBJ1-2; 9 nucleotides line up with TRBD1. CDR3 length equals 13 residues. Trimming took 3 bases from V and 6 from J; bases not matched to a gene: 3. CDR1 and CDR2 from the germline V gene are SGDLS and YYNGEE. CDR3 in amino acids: CASSAGDRDGYTF. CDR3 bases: TGTGCCAGCAGCGCTGGGGACAGGGATGGCTACACCTTC.

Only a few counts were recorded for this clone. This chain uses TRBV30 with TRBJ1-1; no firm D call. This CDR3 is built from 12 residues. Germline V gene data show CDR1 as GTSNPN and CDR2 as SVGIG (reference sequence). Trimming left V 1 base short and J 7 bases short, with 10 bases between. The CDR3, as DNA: TGTGCCTGGAGTGGGGATCGGGTTGAAGCTTTCTTT. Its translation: CAWSGDRVEAFF.

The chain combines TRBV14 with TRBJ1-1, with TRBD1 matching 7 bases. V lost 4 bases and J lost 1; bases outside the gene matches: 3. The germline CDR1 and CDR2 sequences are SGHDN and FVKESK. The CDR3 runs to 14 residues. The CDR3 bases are TGTGCCAGCAGCCGCAGGGGGGGGAACACTGAAGCTTTCTTT. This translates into CASSRRGGNTEAFF.

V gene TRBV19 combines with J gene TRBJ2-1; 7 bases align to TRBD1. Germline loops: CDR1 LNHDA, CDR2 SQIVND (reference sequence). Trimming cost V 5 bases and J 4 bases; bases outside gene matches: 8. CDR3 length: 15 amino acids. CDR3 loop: CASSLRQGAYNEQFF. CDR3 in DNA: TGTGCCAGTAGTCTACGACAGGGAGCGTACAATGAGCAGTTCTTC.

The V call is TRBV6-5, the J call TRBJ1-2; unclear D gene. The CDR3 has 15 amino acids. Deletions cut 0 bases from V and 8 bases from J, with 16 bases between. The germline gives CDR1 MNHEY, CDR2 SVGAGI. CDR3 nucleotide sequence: TGTGCCAGCAGTTACTCGAGTGAAGGGTGGTACGGCTACACCTTC. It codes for CASSYSSEGWYGYTF.

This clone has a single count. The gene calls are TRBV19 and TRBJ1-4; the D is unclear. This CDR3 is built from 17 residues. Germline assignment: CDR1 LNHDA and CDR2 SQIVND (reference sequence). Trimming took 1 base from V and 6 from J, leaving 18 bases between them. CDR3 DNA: TGTGCCAGTAGTATAGTGTTTCGATACAGCCGGCATGAAAAACTGTTTTTT. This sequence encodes CASSIVFRYSRHEKLFF.

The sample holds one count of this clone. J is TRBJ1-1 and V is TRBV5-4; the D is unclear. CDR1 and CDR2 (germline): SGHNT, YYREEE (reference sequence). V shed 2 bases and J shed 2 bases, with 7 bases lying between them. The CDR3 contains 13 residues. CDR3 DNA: TGTGCCAGCAGCTTAGCCTTTAACACTGAAGCTTTCTTT. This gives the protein CASSLAFNTEAFF.

The CDR3 DNA sequence: TGTGCCAGCAGTTCCTCGGGACTCGACTACGAGCAGTACTTC. It specifies CASSSSGLDYEQYF. The genes are TRBV6-6 and TRBJ2-7; D might be TRBD2 (6 bases). Trimming removed 4 bases at V and 3 bases at J, with 13 bases between. CDR1 is MNHNY and CDR2 is SVGAGI in the germline V gene (reference sequence). The length of the CDR3 is 14 residues.

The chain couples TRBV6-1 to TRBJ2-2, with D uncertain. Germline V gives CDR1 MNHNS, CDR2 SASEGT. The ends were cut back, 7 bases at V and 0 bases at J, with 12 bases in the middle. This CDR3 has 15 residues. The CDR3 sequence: CASTPAQANTGELFF. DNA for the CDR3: TGTGCCAGCACCCCGGCGCAGGCGAACACCGGGGAGCTGTTTTTT.

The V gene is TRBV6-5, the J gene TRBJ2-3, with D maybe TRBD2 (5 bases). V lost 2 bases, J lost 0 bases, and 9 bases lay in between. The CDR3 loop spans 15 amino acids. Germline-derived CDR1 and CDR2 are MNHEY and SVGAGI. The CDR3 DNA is TGTGCCAGCAGTTACCGCCGGACTAGCACAGATACGCAGTATTTT. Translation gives CASSYRRTSTDTQYF.

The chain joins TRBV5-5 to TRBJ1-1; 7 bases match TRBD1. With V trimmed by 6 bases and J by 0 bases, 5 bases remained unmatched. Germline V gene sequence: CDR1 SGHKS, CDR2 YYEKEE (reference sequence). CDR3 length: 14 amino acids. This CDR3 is CASNQGGMNTEAFF. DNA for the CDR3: TGTGCCAGCAACCAGGGGGGAATGAACACTGAAGCTTTCTTT.

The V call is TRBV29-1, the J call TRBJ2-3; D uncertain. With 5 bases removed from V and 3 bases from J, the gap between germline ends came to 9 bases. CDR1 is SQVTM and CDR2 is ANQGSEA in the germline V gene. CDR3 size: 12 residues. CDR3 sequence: CSVQVATDTQYF. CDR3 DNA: TGCAGCGTTCAGGTAGCAACAGATACGCAGTATTTT.

Written as DNA, the CDR3 is TGTGCCAGCATCGTCCCGGGACAGGGGGGGTATTGCTCTGGGGCCAACGTCCTGACTTTC. Encoded protein: CASIVPGQGGYCSGANVLTF. The chain couples TRBV27 to TRBJ2-6; the match to TRBD1 covers 11 bases. The trim removed 7 bases at V and 0 bases at J, leaving 14 bases unmatched. The CDR3 extends over 20 amino acids. Germline V lookup: CDR1 MNHEY, CDR2 SMNVEV (reference sequence).

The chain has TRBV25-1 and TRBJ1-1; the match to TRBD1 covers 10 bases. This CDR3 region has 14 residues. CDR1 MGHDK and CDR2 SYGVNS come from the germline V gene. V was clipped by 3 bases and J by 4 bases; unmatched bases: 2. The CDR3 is CASSDGQGGTEAFF. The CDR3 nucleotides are TGTGCCAGCAGTGATGGACAGGGGGGCACTGAAGCTTTCTTT.

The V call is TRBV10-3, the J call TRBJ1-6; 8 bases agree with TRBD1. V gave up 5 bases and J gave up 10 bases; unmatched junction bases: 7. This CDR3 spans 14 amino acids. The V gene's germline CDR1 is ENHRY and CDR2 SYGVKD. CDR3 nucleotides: TGTGCCATCAGTCCCGGACAGGGAACATCACCCCTCCACTTT. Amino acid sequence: CAISPGQGTSPLHF.

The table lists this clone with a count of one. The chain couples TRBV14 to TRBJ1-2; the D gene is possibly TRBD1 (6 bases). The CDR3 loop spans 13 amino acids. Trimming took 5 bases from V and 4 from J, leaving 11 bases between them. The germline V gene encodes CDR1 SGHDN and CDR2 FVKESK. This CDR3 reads CASSTGTTYGYTF. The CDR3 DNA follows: TGTGCCAGCAGCACCGGGACAACCTATGGCTACACCTTC.

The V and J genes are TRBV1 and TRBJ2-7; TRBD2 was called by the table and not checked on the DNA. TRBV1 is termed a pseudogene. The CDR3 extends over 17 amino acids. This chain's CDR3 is CTSSRNSGTSGQYEQYV. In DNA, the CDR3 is TGCACCAGCAGCCGAAACTCCGGGACTAGCGGGCAATACGAGCAGTACGTC.

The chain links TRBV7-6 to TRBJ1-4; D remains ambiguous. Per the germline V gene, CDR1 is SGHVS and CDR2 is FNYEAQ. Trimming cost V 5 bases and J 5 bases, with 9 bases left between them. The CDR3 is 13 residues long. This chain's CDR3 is CASSPISNEKLFF. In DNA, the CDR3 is TGTGCCAGCAGCCCTATTTCCAATGAAAAACTGTTTTTT.

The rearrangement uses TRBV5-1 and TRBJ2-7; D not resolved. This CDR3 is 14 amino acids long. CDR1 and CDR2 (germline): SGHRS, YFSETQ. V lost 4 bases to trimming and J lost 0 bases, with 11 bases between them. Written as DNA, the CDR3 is TGCGCCAGCAGCCTTACGGAGAGCTCCTACGAGCAGTACTTC. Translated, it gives CASSLTESSYEQYF.

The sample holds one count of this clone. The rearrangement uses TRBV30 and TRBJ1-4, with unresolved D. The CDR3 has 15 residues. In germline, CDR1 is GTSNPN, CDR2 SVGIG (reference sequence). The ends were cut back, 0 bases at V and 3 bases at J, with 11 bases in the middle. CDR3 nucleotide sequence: TGTGCCTGGAGTGTAGGCGCGAACTCTAATGAAAAACTGTTTTTT. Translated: CAWSVGANSNEKLFF.

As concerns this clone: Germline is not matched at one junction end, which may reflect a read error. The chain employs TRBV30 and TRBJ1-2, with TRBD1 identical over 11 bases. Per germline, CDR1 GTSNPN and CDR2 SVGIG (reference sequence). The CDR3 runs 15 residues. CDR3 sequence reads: CAWREGQGAMGQGCF. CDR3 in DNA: TGTGCCTGGAGGGAAGGACAGGGGGCGATGGGTCAAGGTTGCTTC.

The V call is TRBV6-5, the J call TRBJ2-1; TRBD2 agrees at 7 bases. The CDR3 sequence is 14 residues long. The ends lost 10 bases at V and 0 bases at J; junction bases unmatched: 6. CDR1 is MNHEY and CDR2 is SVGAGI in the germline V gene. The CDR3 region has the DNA TGTGCCACTATGCGGGGGATCTCCTACAATGAGCAGTTCTTC. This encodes CATMRGISYNEQFF.

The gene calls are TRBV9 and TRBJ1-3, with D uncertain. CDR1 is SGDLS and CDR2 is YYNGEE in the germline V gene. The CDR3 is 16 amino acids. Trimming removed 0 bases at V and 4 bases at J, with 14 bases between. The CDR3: CASSVATAVGGNTIYF. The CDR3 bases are TGTGCCAGCAGCGTAGCTACGGCAGTGGGCGGAAACACCATATATTTT.

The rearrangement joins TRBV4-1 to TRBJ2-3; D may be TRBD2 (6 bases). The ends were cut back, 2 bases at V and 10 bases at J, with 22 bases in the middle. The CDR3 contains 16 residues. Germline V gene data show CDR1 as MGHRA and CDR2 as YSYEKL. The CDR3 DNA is TGCGCCAGCAGCCAATTAAAACCACCGGGACTTTCAGCGCAGTATTTT. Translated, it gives CASSQLKPPGLSAQYF.

The CDR3 DNA is TGTGCCAGCTCACCCCTGGGCAGGGGTGAAAAACTGTTTTTT. Encoded protein: CASSPLGRGEKLFF. The chain combines TRBV18 with TRBJ1-4, with D perhaps TRBD1 (6 bases). The CDR3 sequence is 14 residues long. The germline CDR1 and CDR2 sequences are KGHSH and LQKENI. Trimming removed 3 bases from V and 7 bases from J, with 12 bases in between.